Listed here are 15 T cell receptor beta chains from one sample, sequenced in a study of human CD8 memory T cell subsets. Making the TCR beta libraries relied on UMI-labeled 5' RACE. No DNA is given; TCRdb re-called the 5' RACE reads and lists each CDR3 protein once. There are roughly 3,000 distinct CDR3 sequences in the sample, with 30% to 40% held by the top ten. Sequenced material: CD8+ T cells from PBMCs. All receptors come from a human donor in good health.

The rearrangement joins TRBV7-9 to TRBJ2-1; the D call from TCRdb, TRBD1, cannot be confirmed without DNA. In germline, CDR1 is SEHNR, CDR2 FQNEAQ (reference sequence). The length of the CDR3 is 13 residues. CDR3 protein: CASSSTGYNEQFF. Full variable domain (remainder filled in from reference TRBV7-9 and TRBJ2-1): DTGVSQNPRHKITKRGQNVTFRCDPISEHNRLYWYRQTLGQGPEFLTYFQNEAQLEKSRLLSDRFSAERPKGSFSTLEIQRTEQGDSAMYLCASSSTGYNEQFFGPGTRLTVL.

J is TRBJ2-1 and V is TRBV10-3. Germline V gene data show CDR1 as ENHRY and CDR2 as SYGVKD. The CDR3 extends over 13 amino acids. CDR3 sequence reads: CAISGNSYNEQFF.

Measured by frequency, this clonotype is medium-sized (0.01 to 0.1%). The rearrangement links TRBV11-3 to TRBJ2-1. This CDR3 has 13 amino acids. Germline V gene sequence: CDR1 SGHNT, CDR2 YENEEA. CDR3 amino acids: CASSQIHGNEQFF.

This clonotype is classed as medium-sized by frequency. CDR3 region: CASSQDWVDLAGGLETQYF. The chain employs TRBV14 and TRBJ2-5; TCRdb gives TRBD2 as the D gene, but with no DNA this cannot be confirmed. Germline loops: CDR1 SGHDN, CDR2 FVKESK. This CDR3 region has 19 residues.

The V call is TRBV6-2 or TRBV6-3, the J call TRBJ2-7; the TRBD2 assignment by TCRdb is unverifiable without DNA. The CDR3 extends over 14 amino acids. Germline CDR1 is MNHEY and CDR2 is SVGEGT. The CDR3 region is CASSLLAAPNEQYF.

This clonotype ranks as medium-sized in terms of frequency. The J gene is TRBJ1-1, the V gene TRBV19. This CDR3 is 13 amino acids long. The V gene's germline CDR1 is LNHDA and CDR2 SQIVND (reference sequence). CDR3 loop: CASSTGSATEAFF.

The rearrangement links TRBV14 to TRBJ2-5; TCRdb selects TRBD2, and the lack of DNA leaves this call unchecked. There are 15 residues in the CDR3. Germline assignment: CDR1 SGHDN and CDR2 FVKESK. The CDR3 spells CASSQDLLAGETQYF.

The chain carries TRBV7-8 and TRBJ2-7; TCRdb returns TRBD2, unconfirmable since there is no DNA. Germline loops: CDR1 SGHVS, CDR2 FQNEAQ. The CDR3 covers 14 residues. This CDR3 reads CASSSLAGSYEQYF.

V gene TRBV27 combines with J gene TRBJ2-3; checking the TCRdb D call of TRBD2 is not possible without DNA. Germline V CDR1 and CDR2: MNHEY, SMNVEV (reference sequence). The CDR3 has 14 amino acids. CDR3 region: CASPSTLARDTQYF.

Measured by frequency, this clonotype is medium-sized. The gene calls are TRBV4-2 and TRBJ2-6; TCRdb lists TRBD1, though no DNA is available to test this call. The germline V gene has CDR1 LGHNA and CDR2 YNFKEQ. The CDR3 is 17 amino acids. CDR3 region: CASSQDIRGAGANVLTF.

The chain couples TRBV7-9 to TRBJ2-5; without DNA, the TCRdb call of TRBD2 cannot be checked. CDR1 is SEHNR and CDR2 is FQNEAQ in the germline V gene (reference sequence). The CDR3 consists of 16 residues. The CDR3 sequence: CASSLLDSGRQETQYF.

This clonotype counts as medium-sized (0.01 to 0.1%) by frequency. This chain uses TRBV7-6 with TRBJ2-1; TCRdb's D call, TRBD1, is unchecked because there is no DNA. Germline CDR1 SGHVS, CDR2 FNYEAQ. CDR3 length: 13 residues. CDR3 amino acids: CASSRWDSNEQFF.

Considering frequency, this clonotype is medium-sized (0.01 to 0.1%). CDR3 sequence: CASRPGATNEKLFF. J is TRBJ1-4 and V is TRBV12-3 or TRBV12-4. This CDR3 has 14 residues.

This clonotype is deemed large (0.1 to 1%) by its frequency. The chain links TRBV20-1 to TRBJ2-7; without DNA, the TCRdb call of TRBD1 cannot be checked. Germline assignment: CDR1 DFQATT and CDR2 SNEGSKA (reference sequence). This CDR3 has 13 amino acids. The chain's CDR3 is CSAKDGVDHEQYF.

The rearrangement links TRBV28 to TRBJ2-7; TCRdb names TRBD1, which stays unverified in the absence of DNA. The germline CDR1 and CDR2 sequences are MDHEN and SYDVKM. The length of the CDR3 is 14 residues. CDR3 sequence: CASSLTLNRDEQYF.